The sequence of this T cell receptor beta chain was determined in a study of T cell therapy after organ transplantation. Study information: Expansion used a peptide pool of 30 HLA class I and II CMV epitopes. Blood for the short-term post-therapy sample came 4 to 8 weeks after therapy. Patients received a median of 1.92 x 10^8 CMV-specific T cells over 2 to 6 infusions. Study-wide findings and caveats: CD8 clonality fold change after therapy inversely tracked pretherapy clonality.

The time point denotes: 4-8 weeks after completion of therapy. This CDR3 comprises 17 residues. CDR1 is LNHDA, CDR2 SQIVND, per germline (reference sequence). With V trimmed by 6 bases and J by 0 bases, 11 bases remained unmatched. Some clones are missing from TCRdb's copy, which holds only in-frame ones; the method was immunoSEQ multiplex PCR. The repertoire holds approximately 20,000 clones, with 81% as singletons. Of note for this clone: The target antigen is unknown.

The sequence was obtained from a human patient who had received a solid organ transplant and had CMV disease. A share of the T cells may be of graft donor origin. The chain is built from TRBV19 and TRBJ2-1, with 7 nucleotides matching TRBD1. Sequencing was performed on CD8+ T cells from blood, taken after autologous CMV-specific T cell therapy. The CDR3 reads CASSFHPRDSSYNEQFF. CDR3 bases: TGTGCCAGTAGCTTCCATCCCAGGGACAGCTCCTACAATGAGCAGTTCTTC.